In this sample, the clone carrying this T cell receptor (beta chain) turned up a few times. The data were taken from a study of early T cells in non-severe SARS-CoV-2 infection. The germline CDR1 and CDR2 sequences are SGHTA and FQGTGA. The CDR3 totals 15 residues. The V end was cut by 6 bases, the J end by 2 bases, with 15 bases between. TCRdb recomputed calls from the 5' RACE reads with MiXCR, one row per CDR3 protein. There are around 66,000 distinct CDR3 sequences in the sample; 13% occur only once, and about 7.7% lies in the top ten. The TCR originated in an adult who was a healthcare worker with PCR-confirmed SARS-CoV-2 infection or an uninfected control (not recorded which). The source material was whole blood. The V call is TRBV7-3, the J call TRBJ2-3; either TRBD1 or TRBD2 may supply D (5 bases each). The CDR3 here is CASSAGTRDTDTQYF. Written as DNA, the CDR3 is TGTGCCAGCAGTGCCGGGACCCGGGACACAGATACGCAGTATTTT. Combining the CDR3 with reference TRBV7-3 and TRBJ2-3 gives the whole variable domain GAGVSQTPSNKVTEKGKYVELRCDPISGHTALYWYRQSLGQGPEFLIYFQGTGAADDSGLPNDRFFAVRPEGSVSTLKIQRTERGDSAVYLCASSAGTRDTDTQYFGPGTRLTVL.